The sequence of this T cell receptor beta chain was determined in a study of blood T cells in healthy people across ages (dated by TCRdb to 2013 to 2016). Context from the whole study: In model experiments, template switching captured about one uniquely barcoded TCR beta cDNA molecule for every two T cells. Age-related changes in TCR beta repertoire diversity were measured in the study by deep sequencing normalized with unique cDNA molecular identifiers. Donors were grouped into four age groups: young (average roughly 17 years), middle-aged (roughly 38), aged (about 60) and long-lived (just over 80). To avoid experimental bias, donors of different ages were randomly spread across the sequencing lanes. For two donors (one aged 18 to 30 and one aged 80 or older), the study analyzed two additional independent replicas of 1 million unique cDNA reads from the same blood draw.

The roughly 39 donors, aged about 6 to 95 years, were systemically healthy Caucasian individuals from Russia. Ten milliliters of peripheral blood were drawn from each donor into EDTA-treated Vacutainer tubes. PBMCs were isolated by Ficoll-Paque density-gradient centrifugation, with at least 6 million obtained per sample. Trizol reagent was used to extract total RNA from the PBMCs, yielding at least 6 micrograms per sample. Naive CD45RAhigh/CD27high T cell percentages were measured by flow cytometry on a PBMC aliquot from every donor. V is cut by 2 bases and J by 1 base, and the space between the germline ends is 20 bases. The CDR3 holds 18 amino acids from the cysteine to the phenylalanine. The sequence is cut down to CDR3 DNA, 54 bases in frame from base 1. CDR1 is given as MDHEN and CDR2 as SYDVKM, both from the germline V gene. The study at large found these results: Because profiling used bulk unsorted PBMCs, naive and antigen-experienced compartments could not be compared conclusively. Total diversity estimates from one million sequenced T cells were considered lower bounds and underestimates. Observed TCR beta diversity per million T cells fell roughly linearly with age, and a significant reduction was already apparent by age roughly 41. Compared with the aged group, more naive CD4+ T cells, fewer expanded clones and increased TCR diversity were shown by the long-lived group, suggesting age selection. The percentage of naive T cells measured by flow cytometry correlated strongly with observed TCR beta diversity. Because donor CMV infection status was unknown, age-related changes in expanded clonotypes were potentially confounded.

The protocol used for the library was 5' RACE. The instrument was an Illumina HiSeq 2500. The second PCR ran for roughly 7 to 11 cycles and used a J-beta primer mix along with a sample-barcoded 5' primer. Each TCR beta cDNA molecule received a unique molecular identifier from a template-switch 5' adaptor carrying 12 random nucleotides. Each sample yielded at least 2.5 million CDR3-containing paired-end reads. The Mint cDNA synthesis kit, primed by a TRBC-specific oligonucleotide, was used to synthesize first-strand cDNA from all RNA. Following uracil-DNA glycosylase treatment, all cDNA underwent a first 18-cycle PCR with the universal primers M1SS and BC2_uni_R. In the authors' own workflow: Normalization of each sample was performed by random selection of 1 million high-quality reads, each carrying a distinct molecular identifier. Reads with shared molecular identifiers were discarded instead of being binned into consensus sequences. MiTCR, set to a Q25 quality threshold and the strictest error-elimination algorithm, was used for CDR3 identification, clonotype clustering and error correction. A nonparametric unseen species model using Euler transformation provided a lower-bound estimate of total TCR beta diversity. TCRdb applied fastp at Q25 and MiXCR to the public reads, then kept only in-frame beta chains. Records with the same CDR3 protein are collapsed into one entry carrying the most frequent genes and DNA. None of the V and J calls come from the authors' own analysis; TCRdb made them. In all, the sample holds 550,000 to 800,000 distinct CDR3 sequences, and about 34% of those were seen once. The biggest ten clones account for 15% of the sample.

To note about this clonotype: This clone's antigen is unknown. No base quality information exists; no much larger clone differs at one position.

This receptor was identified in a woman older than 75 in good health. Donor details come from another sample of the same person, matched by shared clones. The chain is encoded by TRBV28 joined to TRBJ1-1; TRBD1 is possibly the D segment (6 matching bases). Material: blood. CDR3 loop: CASSLLDRAITSNTEAFF. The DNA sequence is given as TGTGCCAGCAGTTTACTGGACAGAGCGATTACTTCGAACACTGAAGCTTTCTTT.